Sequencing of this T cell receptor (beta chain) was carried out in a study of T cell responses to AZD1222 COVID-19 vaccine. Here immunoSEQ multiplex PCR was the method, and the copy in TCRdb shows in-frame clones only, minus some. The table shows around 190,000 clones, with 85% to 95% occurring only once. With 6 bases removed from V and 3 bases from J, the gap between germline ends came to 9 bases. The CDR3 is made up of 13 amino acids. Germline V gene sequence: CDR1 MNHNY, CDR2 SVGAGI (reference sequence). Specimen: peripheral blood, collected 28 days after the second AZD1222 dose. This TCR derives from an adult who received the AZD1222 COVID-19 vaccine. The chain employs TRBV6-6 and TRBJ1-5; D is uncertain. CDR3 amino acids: CASRTDHNQPQHF. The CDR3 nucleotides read TGTGCCAGCAGGACGGACCACAATCAGCCCCAGCATTTT.